The present T cell receptor (beta chain) was sequenced within a study of technical replicates of blood from a few donors. Repertoires were generated with immunoSEQ multiplex PCR, while TCRdb's copy carries only in-frame clones and drops some. The table includes about 61,000 clones, around 97% detected once. CDR1 and CDR2 from the germline V gene are MNHEY and SMNVEV (reference sequence). This CDR3 is 17 amino acids long. J was trimmed by 5 bases and V by 0 bases; bases with no gene match: 7. The specimen was T cells isolated from PBMCs. This TCR was sampled from a human donor in good health. The chain uses TRBV27 and TRBJ2-2; TRBD2 matches 9 bases. The CDR3, as DNA: TGTGCCAGCAGTTTATCGACGGGCGGGGGGGTAACCGGGGAGCTGTTTTTT. This codes for CASSLSTGGGVTGELFF.